What follows are 22 T cell receptor beta chains derived from one specimen sequenced in a study of response to subunit inactivated influenza vaccine. TCRdb redid the calling of the RT-PCR reads with MiXCR, one entry per CDR3 protein. In the table there are approximately 530,000 distinct CDR3 sequences, 7.6% of which are singletons. This specimen was PBMCs from blood, taken roughly 24 months after vaccination. The receptors stem from a man aged 50 to 69 who received an inactivated influenza vaccine.

The chain uses TRBV12-3 or TRBV12-4 and TRBJ2-5; D perhaps matches TRBD1 (6 bases). CDR3 length: 15 residues. V gave up 6 bases and J gave up 1 base, with 15 bases separating them. CDR3 sequence: CASSLGGTGQETQYF. The DNA of the CDR3 is TGTGCCAGCAGCCTAGGGGGAACAGGCCAAGAGACCCAGTACTTC.

This clonotype was seen at least ten times. The chain has TRBV29-1 and TRBJ1-1; tentatively, D is TRBD1 (5 bases). V was trimmed by 1 base and J by 4 bases, leaving 13 bases between them. The CDR3 extends over 14 amino acids. Germline V gene sequence: CDR1 SQVTM, CDR2 ANQGSEA. CDR3 loop: CSVEAAGIGTEAFF. The CDR3 DNA is TGCAGCGTTGAAGCGGCAGGGATAGGCACTGAAGCTTTCTTT.

V and J are TRBV7-9 and TRBJ2-7, with 12 bases identical to TRBD1. CDR1 and CDR2 from the germline V gene are SEHNR and FQNEAQ (reference sequence). The CDR3 consists of 15 residues. With V trimmed by 4 bases and J by 5 bases, 6 bases remained unmatched. The chain's CDR3 is CASSSGQGAINEQYF. The CDR3 DNA is TGTGCCAGCAGCTCGGGACAGGGGGCGATCAACGAGCAGTACTTC.

This clonotype showed up many times. The gene calls are TRBV15 and TRBJ2-1; 8 positions match TRBD2. Trimming took 0 bases from V and 7 from J; bases not matched to a gene: 8. The CDR3 is 16 residues long. Per the germline V gene, CDR1 is LNHNV and CDR2 is YYDKDF (reference sequence). The CDR3, as DNA: TGTGCCACCAGCAGAGATCGAGCGGGAGTTTTAAATGAGCAGTTCTTC. This codes for CATSRDRAGVLNEQFF. The variable domain in full, with the rest retrieved from reference TRBV15 and TRBJ2-1, is DAMVIQNPRYQVTQFGKPVTLSCSQTLNHNVMYWYQQKSSQAPKLLFHYYDKDFNNEADTPDNFQSRRPNTSFCFLDIRSPGLGDTAMYLCATSRDRAGVLNEQFFGPGTRLTVL.

In its sample, this clonotype was seen a few times. The V gene is TRBV11-2, the J gene TRBJ1-4, with TRBD1 identical over 9 bases. With 4 bases clipped from V and 11 bases from J, the junction kept 2 bases outside the gene matches. The germline V gene encodes CDR1 SGHAT and CDR2 FQNNGV. The CDR3 runs 12 residues. The CDR3 loop reads CASSWDRVKLFF. The CDR3 region has the DNA TGTGCCAGCAGCTGGGACAGGGTTAAACTGTTTTTT.

This clonotype was seen many times. The V call is TRBV29-1, the J call TRBJ2-3; D is uncertain. CDR3 size: 13 residues. CDR1 SQVTM and CDR2 ANQGSEA come from the germline V gene. V was clipped by 5 bases and J by 0 bases, with 9 bases between them. This CDR3 is CSVLTFSTDTQYF. The CDR3 bases are TGCAGCGTTCTCACTTTTAGCACAGATACGCAGTATTTT.

This clonotype was counted only a few times. The rearrangement links TRBV27 to TRBJ2-7; D not resolved. The CDR3 extends over 12 amino acids. V was cut by 1 base and J by 6 bases, with 7 bases left in between. Germline CDR1 reads MNHEY; CDR2 reads SMNVEV (reference sequence). The CDR3 nucleotides are TGTGCCAGCAGTTTATTCTCAGGCGAGCAGTACTTC. Amino acids: CASSLFSGEQYF.

The chain carries TRBV5-6 and TRBJ2-5, with D perhaps matching TRBD1 (6 bases). V lost 2 bases, J lost 1 base, and 12 bases lay in between. This CDR3 region has 15 residues. Germline loops: CDR1 SGHDT, CDR2 YYEEEE. The CDR3, as DNA: TGTGCCAGCAGCTTAGGTTCCAGGGGCCAAGAGACCCAGTACTTC. This gives the protein CASSLGSRGQETQYF.

This clonotype has a handful of counts. The rearrangement links TRBV4-2 to TRBJ2-3; 10 bases map to TRBD1. V shed 3 bases, J shed 5 bases, and the junction held 5 bases outside the gene matches. CDR1 is LGHNA, CDR2 YNFKEQ, per germline. The CDR3 spans 15 residues. CDR3 region: CASSQPGQGIDTQYF. The CDR3 DNA follows: TGTGCCAGCAGCCAGCCGGGACAGGGGATAGATACGCAGTATTTT.

This clonotype has only a few counts. The gene calls are TRBV5-1 and TRBJ2-7, with D perhaps given as TRBD1 or TRBD2 (5 bases each). There are 14 residues in the CDR3. The ends were cut back, 4 bases at V and 3 bases at J, with 14 bases in the middle. Germline CDR1 and CDR2: SGHRS and YFSETQ. CDR3 nucleotide sequence: TGCGCCAGCAGCCCCGGGACGGACGGCTACGAGCAGTACTTC. This sequence encodes CASSPGTDGYEQYF.

This clonotype was observed a few times. The chain has TRBV18 and TRBJ2-1; TRBD2 aligns across 8 bases. The length of the CDR3 is 16 residues. V gave up 0 bases and J gave up 0 bases; unmatched junction bases: 1. The germline V gene has CDR1 KGHSH and CDR2 LQKENI. CDR3 in amino acids: CASSPPSGSSYNEQFF. The CDR3, as DNA: TGTGCCAGCTCACCACCGAGCGGGAGCTCCTACAATGAGCAGTTCTTC.

The chain joins TRBV20-1 to TRBJ2-7; 13 bases align to TRBD2. This CDR3 contains 18 residues. From germline, CDR1 is DFQATT and CDR2 SNEGSKA (reference sequence). The junction had 11 bases not matched to a gene; V was cut back by 3 bases and J by 0 bases. CDR3 coding DNA: TGCAGTGCTAGCTCCGGGACTAGCGGGGTCGAGAGCTCCTACGAGCAGTACTTC. Translating it yields CSASSGTSGVESSYEQYF.

This clonotype showed up many times. The genes are TRBV25-1 and TRBJ1-2, with 7 nucleotides matching TRBD1. V shed 6 bases, J shed 3 bases, and the junction held 10 bases outside the gene matches. CDR3 length: 15 residues. From germline, CDR1 is MGHDK and CDR2 SYGVNS. This CDR3 reads CASSVHSTGHYGYTF. In nucleotides, the CDR3 is TGTGCCAGCAGCGTTCACTCGACAGGGCACTATGGCTACACCTTC.

This clonotype was counted many times. The chain combines TRBV7-2 with TRBJ2-3; 8 positions agree with TRBD1. This CDR3 has 14 amino acids. J lost 6 bases, V lost 5 bases, and 7 bases had no gene match. Germline assignment: CDR1 SGHTA and CDR2 FQGNSA. In nucleotides, the CDR3 is TGTGCCAGCAGCCAGACAGGGGTTCGGGATACGCAGTATTTT. Its translation is CASSQTGVRDTQYF.

This clonotype was detected ten times or more. The CDR3 sequence: CSAPGLAGGLTDTQYF. The CDR3 coding sequence is TGCAGTGCTCCTGGACTAGCGGGGGGCCTCACAGATACGCAGTATTTT. This chain connects TRBV20-1 to TRBJ2-3, with 14 bases identical to TRBD2. CDR1 and CDR2 (germline): DFQATT, SNEGSKA (reference sequence). The ends lost 5 bases at V and 2 bases at J; junction bases unmatched: 6. The CDR3 length is 16 residues.

Here the CDR3 reads CASRLDRGSEKLFF. DNA of the CDR3: TGTGCCAGCCGGTTAGACAGGGGTTCAGAAAAACTGTTTTTT. This chain connects TRBV12-3 or TRBV12-4 to TRBJ1-4; 8 bases are a match to TRBD1. The V segment lost 8 bases and the J segment 8 bases; nucleotides outside the gene matches: 10. The CDR3 has 14 residues.

V usage is TRBV15 and J usage is TRBJ2-6; D possibly corresponds to TRBD1 (5 bases). Trimming cost V 1 base and J 0 bases, with 7 bases left between them. Germline V CDR1 and CDR2: LNHNV, YYDKDF (reference sequence). This CDR3 comprises 16 residues. Here the CDR3 reads CATSRVDNSGANVLTF. The CDR3 DNA follows: TGTGCCACCAGCAGAGTGGACAACTCTGGGGCCAACGTCCTGACTTTC.

This clonotype was found a few times. This chain uses TRBV7-2 with TRBJ2-3, with D maybe TRBD1 (5 bases). Germline V gives CDR1 SGHTA, CDR2 FQGNSA. V lost 6 bases and J 5 bases, leaving 9 bases between the germline ends. This CDR3 has 12 amino acids. CDR3 sequence (DNA): TGTGCCAGCAGACCAACAGGAGATACGCAGTATTTT. This encodes CASRPTGDTQYF.

This clonotype has at least ten counts. The V gene is TRBV12-3 or TRBV12-4, the J gene TRBJ2-5; no definite D call. The V gene lost 6 bases and the J gene lost 7 bases, with 12 bases spanning the gap. This CDR3 has 12 residues. CDR3 sequence: CASSSGWGTQYF. CDR3 nucleotide sequence: TGTGCCAGCAGCTCCGGATGGGGGACCCAGTACTTC.

This clonotype has just a few counts. The V gene is TRBV6-5, the J gene TRBJ1-1; TRBD1 matches 9 bases. The V gene end was trimmed by 4 bases and the J gene end by 1 base; junction bases not matched to a gene: 10. CDR3 size: 17 residues. Germline V gene sequence: CDR1 MNHEY, CDR2 SVGAGI. CDR3 nucleotide sequence: TGTGCCAGCAGTTCGGCGTATACAGGGGGCGGGAACACTGAAGCTTTCTTT. It is translated as CASSSAYTGGGNTEAFF.

V gene TRBV7-6 combines with J gene TRBJ2-1; no firm D call. Germline lookup yields CDR1 SGHVS and CDR2 FNYEAQ. V was cut by 4 bases and J by 3 bases, with 10 bases left in between. The CDR3 is 14 residues long. Here the CDR3 reads CASSSHPDYNEQFF. The CDR3 DNA reads TGTGCCAGCAGCTCCCACCCGGACTACAATGAGCAGTTCTTC.

The chain couples TRBV11-1 to TRBJ2-2; maybe TRBD2 (8 bases). The CDR3 runs 19 residues. The V gene's germline CDR1 is SGHAT and CDR2 FQDESV (reference sequence). Trimming cost V 5 bases and J 0 bases, with 22 bases left between them. CDR3 region: CASSLQVFSGTANTGELFF. As DNA, the CDR3 is TGTGCCAGCAGCCTTCAAGTTTTTAGCGGGACAGCGAACACCGGGGAGCTGTTTTTT. The complete variable domain, with remaining parts taken from reference TRBV11-1 and TRBJ2-2, reads EAEVAQSPRYKITEKSQAVAFWCDPISGHATLYWYRQILGQGPELLVQFQDESVVDDSQLPKDRFSAERLKGVDSTLKIQPAELGDSAMYLCASSLQVFSGTANTGELFFGEGSRLTVL.